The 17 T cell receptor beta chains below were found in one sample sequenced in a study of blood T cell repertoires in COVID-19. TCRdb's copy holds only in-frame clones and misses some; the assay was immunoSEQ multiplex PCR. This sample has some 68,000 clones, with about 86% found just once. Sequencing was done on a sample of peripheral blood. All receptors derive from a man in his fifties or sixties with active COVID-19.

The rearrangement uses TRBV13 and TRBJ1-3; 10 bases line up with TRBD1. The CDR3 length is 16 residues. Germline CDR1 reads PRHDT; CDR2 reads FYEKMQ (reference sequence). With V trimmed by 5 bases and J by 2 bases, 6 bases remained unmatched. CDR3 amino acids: CASSIRQGAPGNTIYF. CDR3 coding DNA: TGTGCCAGCAGCATCCGACAGGGGGCTCCTGGAAACACCATATATTTT.

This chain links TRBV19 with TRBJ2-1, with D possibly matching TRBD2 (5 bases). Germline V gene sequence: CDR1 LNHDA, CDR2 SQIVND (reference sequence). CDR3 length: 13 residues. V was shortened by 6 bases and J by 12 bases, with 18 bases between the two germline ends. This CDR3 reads CASRTMSGSLQFF. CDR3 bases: TGTGCCAGTAGAACGATGTCTGGGAGCCTGCAGTTCTTC.

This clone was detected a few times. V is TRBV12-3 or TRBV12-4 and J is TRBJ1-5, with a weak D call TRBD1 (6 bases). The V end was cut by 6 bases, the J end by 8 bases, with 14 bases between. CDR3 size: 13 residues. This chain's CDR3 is CASSQGGGKPQHF. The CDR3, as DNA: TGTGCCAGCAGCCAAGGGGGGGGTAAGCCCCAGCATTTT.

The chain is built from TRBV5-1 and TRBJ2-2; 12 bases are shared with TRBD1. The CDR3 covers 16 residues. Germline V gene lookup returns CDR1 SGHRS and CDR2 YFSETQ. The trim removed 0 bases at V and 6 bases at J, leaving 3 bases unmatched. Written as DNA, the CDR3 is TGCGCCAGCAGCTTGGGCGGGACAGGGGGCTCCGGGGAGCTGTTTTTT. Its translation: CASSLGGTGGSGELFF.

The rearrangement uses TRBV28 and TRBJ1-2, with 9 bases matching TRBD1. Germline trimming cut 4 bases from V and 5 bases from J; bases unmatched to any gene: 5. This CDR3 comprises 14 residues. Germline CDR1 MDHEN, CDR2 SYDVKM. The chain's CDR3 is CASSSLQGAYGYTF. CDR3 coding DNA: TGTGCCAGCAGTTCGTTACAGGGGGCATATGGCTACACCTTC.

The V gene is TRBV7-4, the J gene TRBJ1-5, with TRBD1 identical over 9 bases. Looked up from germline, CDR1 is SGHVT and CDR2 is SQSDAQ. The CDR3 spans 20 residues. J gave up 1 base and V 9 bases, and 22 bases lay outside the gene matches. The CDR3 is CASKRWPPLDRGGSNQPQHF. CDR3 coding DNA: TGTGCCAGTAAACGATGGCCCCCTTTGGACAGGGGCGGGAGCAATCAGCCCCAGCATTTT.

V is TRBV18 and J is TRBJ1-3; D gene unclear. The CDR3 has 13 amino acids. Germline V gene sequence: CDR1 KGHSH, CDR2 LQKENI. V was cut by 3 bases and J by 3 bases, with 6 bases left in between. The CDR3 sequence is CASSPGVGNTIYF. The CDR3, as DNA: TGTGCCAGCTCACCCGGGGTTGGAAACACCATATATTTT.

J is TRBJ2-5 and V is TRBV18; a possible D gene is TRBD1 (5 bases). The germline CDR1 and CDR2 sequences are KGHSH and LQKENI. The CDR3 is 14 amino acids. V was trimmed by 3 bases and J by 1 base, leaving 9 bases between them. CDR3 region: CASSPIGAQETQYF. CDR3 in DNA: TGTGCCAGCTCACCGATAGGGGCCCAAGAGACCCAGTACTTC.

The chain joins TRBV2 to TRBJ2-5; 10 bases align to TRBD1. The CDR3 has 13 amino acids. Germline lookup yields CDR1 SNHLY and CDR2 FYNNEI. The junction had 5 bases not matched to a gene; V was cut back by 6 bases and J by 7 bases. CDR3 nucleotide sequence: TGTGCCAGCAGCGGGACAGGGGAGGGGACCCAGTACTTC. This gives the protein CASSGTGEGTQYF.

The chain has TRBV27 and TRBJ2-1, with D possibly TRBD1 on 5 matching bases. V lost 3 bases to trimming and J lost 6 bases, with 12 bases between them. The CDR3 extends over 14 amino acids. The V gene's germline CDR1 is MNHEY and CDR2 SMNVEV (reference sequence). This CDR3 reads CASSFVRGGNEQFF. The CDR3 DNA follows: TGTGCCAGCAGTTTTGTTAGGGGCGGCAATGAGCAGTTCTTC.

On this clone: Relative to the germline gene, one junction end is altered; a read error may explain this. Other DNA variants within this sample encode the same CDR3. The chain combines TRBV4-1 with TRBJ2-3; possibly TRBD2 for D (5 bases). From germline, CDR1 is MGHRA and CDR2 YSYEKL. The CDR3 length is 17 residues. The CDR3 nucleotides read TGCGCCAGCAGTCAAGCGAAGGGAGATAGTAGCACAGATACGCAGTATTTT. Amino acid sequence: CASSQAKGDSSTDTQYF.

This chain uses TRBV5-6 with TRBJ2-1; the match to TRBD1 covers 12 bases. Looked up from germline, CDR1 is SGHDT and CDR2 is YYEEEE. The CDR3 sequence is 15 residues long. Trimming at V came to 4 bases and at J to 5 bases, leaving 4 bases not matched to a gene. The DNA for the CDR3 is TGTGCCAGCAGCCCGGGGACAGGGGGCCACAATGAGCAGTTCTTC. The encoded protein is CASSPGTGGHNEQFF.

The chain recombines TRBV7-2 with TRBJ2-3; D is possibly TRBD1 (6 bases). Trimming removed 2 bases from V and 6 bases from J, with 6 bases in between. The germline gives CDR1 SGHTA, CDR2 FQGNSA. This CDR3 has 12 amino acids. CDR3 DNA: TGTGCCAGCAGCTTACAGGGGGATACGCAGTATTTT. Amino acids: CASSLQGDTQYF.

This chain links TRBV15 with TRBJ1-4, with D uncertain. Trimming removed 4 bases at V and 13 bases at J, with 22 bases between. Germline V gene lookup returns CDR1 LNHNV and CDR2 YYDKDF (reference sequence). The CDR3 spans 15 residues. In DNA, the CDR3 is TGTGCCACCAGCACCGATCTGGGGTCCCGGAGGGCACTGTTTTTT. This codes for CATSTDLGSRRALFF.

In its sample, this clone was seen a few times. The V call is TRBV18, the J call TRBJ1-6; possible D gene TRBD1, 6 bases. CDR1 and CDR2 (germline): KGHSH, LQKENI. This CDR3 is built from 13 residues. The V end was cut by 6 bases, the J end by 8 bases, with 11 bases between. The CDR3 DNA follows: TGTGCCAGCTCGGACAGCAGTTATTCACCCCTCCACTTT. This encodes CASSDSSYSPLHF.

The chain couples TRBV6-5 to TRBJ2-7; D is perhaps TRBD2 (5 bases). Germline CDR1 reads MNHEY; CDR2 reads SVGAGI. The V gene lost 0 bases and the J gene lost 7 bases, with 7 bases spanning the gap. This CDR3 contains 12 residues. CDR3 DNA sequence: TGTGCCAGCAGTTACTCATCGGGGGAGCAGTACTTC. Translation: CASSYSSGEQYF.

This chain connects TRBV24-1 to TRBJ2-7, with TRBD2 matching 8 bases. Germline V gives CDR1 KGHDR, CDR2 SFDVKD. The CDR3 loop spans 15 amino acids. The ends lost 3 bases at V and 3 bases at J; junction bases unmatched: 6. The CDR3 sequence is CATSDPTGGDYEQYF. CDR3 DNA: TGTGCCACCAGTGATCCTACGGGAGGGGACTACGAGCAGTACTTC.